This T cell receptor beta chain was observed in a study of blood T cell repertoires in COVID-19. Produced via immunoSEQ multiplex PCR; TCRdb's table is partial and in-frame only. The table includes roughly 440,000 clones, about 91% detected once. With 4 bases clipped from V and 2 bases from J, the junction kept 5 bases outside the gene matches. CDR3 length: 16 residues. Per germline, CDR1 MGHDK and CDR2 SYGVNS. This TCR derives from a woman aged 45-59 years with COVID-19, enrolled during active disease. The sequenced sample was peripheral blood. The chain carries TRBV25-1 and TRBJ2-7; 13 bases match TRBD2. The CDR3: CASSGQTSGRPYEQYF. The DNA for the CDR3 is TGTGCCAGCAGTGGCCAGACTAGCGGGAGGCCCTACGAGCAGTACTTC.